These 5 T cell receptor beta chains share one sample of origin, sequenced in a study of blood T cell repertoires in COVID-19. Method: immunoSEQ multiplex PCR; TCRdb's copy keeps in-frame clones and lacks some. Of around 81,000 clones listed, around 86% are singletons. The specimen was peripheral blood. All receptors come from a woman aged 55-75 years with acute or convalescent COVID-19.

The CDR3: CASSFYLPKTGKGYTF. As DNA, the CDR3 is TGTGCCAGCAGCTTCTACCTCCCAAAAACAGGGAAAGGCTACACCTTC. The J gene is TRBJ1-2, the V gene TRBV7-2, with D possibly matching TRBD1 (6 bases). Trimming removed 3 bases at V and 8 bases at J, with 22 bases between. This CDR3 region has 16 residues. CDR1 SGHTA and CDR2 FQGNSA come from the germline V gene.

For the CDR3, the DNA is TGTGCCAGCAGCGACTGGGGGGACTACTACAATGAGCAGTTCTTC. It encodes CASSDWGDYYNEQFF. The chain links TRBV7-9 to TRBJ2-1; 7 bases fit TRBD2. Germline trimming cut 5 bases from V and 3 bases from J; bases unmatched to any gene: 7. The CDR3 covers 15 residues. Germline V gene data show CDR1 as SEHNR and CDR2 as FQNEAQ (reference sequence).

In this sample, this clone turned up a few times. The CDR3 DNA reads as TGCGCCAGCAGCCCCGGACAGGGAACCTACGAGCAGTACTTC. Protein: CASSPGQGTYEQYF. V gene TRBV4-1 combines with J gene TRBJ2-7, with TRBD1 matching 8 bases. The CDR3 runs 14 residues. J gave up 2 bases and V 4 bases, and 4 bases lay outside the gene matches. The germline CDR1 and CDR2 sequences are MGHRA and YSYEKL.

The V gene is TRBV4-1, the J gene TRBJ2-4, with TRBD1 as a possible D gene (5 bases). Trimming pared 4 bases from V and 6 bases from J, leaving 7 bases between. The CDR3 spans 12 residues. CDR1 is MGHRA and CDR2 is YSYEKL in the germline V gene. As DNA, the CDR3 is TGCGCCAGCAGCCTGGACACAAACATTCAGTACTTC. Translation gives CASSLDTNIQYF.

The chain employs TRBV14 and TRBJ2-1, with D hard to call. The ends were cut back, 4 bases at V and 4 bases at J, with 11 bases in the middle. The CDR3 contains 14 residues. Per germline, CDR1 SGHDN and CDR2 FVKESK. This chain's CDR3 is CASSRLAAYNEQFF. The CDR3 coding sequence is TGTGCCAGCAGCCGACTCGCCGCATACAATGAGCAGTTCTTC.